This T cell receptor (beta chain) was found in a study of response to subunit inactivated influenza vaccine. Study-wide findings and caveats: Each seasonal influenza vaccination recruits few new T cells, the authors suggested.

This CDR3 region has 14 residues. The germline gives CDR1 MDHEN, CDR2 SYDVKM. Trimming pared 2 bases from V and 6 bases from J, leaving 11 bases between. This clonotype was seen a few times. Its antigen is not identified. Via MiXCR, TCRdb re-called the RT-PCR reads, giving one row per CDR3 protein. The sample yields hundreds of thousands of distinct CDR3 sequences, 14% seen once. This clonotype was obtained from a man aged 45 to 65 who received an inactivated influenza vaccine. V usage is TRBV28 and J usage is TRBJ2-1, with D possibly being TRBD2 (5 bases). This specimen was PBMCs from blood, taken approximately 15 days before vaccination. The CDR3 sequence: CASSLGLGSNEQFF. The CDR3 DNA sequence: TGTGCCAGCAGTTTAGGCCTGGGGAGCAATGAGCAGTTCTTC.